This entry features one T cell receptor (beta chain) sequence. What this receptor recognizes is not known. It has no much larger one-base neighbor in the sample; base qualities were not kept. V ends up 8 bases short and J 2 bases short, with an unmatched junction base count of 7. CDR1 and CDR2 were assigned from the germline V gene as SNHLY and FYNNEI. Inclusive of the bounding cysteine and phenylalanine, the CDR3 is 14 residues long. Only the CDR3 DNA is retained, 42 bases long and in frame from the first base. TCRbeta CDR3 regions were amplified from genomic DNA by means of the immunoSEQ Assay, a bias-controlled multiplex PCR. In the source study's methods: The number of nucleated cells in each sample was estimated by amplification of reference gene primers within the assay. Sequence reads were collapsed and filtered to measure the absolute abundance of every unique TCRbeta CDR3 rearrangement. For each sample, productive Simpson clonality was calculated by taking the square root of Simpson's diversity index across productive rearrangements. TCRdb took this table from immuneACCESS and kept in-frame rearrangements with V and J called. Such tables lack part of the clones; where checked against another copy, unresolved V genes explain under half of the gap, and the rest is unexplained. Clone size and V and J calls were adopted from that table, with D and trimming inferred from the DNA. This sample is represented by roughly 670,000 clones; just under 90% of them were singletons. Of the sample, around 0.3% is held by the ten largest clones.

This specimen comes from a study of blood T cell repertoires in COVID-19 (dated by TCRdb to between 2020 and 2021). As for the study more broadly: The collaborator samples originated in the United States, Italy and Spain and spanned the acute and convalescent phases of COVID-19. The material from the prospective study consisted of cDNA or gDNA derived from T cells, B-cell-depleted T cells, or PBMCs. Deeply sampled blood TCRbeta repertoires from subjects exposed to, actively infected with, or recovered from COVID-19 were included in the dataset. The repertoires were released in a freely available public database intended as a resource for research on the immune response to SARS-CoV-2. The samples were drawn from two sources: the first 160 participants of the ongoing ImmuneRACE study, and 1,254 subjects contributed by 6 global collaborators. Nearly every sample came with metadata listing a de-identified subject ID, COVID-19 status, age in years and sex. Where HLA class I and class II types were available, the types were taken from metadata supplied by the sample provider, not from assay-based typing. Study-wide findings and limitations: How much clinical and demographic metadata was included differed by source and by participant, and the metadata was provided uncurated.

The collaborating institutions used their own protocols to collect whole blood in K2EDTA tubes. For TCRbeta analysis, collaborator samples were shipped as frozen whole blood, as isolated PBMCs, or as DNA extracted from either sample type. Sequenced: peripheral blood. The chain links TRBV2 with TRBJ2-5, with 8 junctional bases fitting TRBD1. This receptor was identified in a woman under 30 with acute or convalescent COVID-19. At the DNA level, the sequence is TGTGCCAGCTCACCCGGACAGGGACAAGAGACCCAGTACTTC. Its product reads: CASSPGQGQETQYF.